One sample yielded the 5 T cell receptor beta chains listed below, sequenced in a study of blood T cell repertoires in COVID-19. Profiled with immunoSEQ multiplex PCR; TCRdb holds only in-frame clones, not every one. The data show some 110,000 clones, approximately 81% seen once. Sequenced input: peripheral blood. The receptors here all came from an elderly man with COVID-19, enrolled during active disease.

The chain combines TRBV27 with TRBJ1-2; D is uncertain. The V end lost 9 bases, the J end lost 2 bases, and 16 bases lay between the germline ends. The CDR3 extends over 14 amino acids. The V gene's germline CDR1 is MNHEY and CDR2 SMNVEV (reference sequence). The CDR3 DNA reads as TGTGCCAGTAGGTCCTGGGAGAGAAACTATGGCTACACCTTC. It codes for CASRSWERNYGYTF.

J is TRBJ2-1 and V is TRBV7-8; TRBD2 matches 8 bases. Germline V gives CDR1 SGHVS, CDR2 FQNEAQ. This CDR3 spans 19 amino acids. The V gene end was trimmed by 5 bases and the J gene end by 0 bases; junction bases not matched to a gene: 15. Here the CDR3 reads CASSRGAAGVLGSYNEQFF. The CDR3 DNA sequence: TGTGCCAGCAGCCGGGGGGCAGCGGGAGTATTGGGCTCCTACAATGAGCAGTTCTTC. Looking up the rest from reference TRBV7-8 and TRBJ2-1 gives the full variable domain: GAGVSQSPRYKVAKRGQDVALRCDPISGHVSLFWYQQALGQGPEFLTYFQNEAQLDKSGLPSDRFFAERPEGSVSTLKIQRTQQEDSAVYLCASSRGAAGVLGSYNEQFFGPGTRLTVL.

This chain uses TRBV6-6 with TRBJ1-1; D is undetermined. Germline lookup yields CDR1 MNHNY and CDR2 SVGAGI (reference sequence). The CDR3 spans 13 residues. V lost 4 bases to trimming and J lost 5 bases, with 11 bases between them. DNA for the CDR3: TGTGCCAGCAGTTTGGGCGCGAGAACTGAAGCTTTCTTT. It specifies CASSLGARTEAFF.

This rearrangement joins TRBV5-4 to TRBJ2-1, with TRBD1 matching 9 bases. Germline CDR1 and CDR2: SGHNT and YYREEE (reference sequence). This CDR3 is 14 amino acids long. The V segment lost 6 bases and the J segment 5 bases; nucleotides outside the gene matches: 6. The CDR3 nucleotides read TGTGCCAGCACCCCGACAGGGGGACACAATGAGCAGTTCTTC. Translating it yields CASTPTGGHNEQFF.

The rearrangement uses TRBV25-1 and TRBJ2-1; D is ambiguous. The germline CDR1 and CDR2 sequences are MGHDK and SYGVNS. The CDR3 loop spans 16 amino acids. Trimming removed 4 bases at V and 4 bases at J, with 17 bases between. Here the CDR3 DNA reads TGTGCCAGCAGTGCCCCGAGAGTTTCCGCTTACAATGAGCAGTTCTTC. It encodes CASSAPRVSAYNEQFF. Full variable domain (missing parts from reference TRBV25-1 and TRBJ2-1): EADIYQTPRYLVIGTGKKITLECSQTMGHDKMYWYQQDPGMELHLIHYSYGVNSTEKGDLSSESTVSRIRTEHFPLTLESARPSHTSQYLCASSAPRVSAYNEQFFGPGTRLTVL.